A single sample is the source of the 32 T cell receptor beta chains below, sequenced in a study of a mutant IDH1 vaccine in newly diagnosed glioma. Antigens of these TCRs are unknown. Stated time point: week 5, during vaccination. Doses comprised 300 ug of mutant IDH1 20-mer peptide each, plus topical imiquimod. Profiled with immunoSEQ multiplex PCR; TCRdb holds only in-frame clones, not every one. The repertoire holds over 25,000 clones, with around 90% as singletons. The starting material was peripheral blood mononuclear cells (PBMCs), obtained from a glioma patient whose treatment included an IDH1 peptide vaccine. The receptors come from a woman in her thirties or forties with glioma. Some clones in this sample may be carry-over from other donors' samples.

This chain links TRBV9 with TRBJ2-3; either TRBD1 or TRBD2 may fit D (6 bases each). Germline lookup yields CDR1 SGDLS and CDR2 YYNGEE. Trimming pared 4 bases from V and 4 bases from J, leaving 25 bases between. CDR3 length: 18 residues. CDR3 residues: CASSRTALRLRDPDTQYF. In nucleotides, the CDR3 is TGTGCCAGCAGCCGGACAGCCCTGCGCTTGCGGGACCCAGATACGCAGTATTTT.

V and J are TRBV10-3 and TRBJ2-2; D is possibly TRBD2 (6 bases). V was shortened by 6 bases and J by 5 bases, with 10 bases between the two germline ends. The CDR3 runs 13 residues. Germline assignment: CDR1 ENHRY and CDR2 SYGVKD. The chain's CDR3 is CAIRERVTGELFF. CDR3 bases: TGTGCCATCAGGGAGCGGGTGACCGGGGAGCTGTTTTTT.

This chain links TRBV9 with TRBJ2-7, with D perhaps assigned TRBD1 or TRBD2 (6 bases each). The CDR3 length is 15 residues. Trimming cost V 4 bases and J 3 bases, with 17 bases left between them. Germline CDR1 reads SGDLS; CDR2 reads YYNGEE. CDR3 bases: TGTGCCAGCAGCCGAACGGGGGCGGGCGGCTACGAGCAGTACTTC. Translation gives CASSRTGAGGYEQYF.

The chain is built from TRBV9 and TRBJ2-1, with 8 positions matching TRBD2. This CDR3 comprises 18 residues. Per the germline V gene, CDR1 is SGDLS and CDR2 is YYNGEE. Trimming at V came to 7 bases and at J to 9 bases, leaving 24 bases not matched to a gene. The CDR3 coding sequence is TGTGCCAGCGGGTGGCCGGGGACTAGTTATGGTCGATCCGGTGAGCAGTTCTTC. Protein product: CASGWPGTSYGRSGEQFF. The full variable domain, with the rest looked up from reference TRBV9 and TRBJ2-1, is DSGVTQTPKHLITATGQRVTLRCSPRSGDLSVYWYQQSLDQGLQFLIQYYNGEERAKGNILERFSAQQFPDLHSELNLSSLELGDSALYFCASGWPGTSYGRSGEQFFGPGTRLTVL.

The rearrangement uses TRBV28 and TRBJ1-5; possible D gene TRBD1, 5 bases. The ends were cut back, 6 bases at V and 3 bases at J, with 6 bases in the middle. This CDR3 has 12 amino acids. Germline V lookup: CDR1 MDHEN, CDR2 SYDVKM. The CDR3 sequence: CASRGPNQPQHF. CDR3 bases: TGTGCCAGCAGGGGGCCCAATCAGCCCCAGCATTTT.

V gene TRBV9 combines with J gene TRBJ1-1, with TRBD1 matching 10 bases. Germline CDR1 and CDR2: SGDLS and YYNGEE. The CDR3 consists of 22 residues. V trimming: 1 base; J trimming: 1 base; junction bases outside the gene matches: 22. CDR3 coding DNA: TGTGCCAGCAGCGTATCCCCCCATCTAAGGGGACAGGGGTCGCTTAGGAACACTGAAGCTTTCTTT. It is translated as CASSVSPHLRGQGSLRNTEAFF.

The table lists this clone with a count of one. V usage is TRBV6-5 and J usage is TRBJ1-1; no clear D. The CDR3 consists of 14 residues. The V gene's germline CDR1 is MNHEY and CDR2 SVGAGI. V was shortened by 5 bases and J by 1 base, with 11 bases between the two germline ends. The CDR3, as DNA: TGTGCCAGCAGTCCCTCGGACGGGAACACTGAAGCTTTCTTT. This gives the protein CASSPSDGNTEAFF.

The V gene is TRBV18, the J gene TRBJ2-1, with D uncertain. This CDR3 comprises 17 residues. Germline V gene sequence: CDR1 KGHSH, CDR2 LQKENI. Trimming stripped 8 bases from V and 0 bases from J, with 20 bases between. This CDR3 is CASTKTFARSSYNEQFF. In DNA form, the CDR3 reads TGTGCCAGCACGAAGACCTTCGCGCGGAGCTCCTACAATGAGCAGTTCTTC.

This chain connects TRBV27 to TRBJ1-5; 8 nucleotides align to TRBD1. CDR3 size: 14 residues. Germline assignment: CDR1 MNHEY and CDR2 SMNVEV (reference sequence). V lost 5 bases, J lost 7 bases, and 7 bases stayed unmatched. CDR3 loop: CASSPGQESQPQHF. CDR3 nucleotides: TGTGCCAGCAGTCCGGGACAGGAGTCACAGCCCCAGCATTTT.

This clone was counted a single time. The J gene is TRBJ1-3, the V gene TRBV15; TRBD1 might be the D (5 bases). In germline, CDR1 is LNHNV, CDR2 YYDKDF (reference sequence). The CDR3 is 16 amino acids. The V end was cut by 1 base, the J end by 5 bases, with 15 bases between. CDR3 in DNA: TGTGCCACCAGCAGAGGAACCCGGCAGGGTAGAAACACCATATATTTT. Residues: CATSRGTRQGRNTIYF.

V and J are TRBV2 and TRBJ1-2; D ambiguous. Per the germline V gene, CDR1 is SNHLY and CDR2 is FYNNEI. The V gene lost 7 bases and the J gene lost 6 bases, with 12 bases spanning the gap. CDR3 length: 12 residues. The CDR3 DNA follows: TGTGCCAGCATTGATTCGACTGATGGCTACACCTTC. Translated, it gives CASIDSTDGYTF. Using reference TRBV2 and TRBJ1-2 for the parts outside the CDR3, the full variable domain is EPEVTQTPSHQVTQMGQEVILRCVPISNHLYFYWYRQILGQKVEFLVSFYNNEISEKSEIFDDQFSVERPDGSNFTLKIRSTKLEDSAMYFCASIDSTDGYTFGSGTRLTVV.

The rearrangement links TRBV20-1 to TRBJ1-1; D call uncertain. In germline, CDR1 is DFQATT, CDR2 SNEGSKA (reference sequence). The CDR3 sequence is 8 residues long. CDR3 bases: TGCAGCCTCGGGGAAGCTTTCTTT. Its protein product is CSLGEAFF.

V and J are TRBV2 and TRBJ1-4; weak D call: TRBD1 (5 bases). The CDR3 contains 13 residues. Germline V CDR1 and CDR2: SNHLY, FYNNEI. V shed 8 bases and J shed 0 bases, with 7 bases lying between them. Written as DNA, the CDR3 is TGTGCCAGCCAGGGTGCAACTAATGAAAAACTGTTTTTT. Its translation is CASQGATNEKLFF. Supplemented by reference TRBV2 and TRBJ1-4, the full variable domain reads EPEVTQTPSHQVTQMGQEVILRCVPISNHLYFYWYRQILGQKVEFLVSFYNNEISEKSEIFDDQFSVERPDGSNFTLKIRSTKLEDSAMYFCASQGATNEKLFFGSGTQLSVL.

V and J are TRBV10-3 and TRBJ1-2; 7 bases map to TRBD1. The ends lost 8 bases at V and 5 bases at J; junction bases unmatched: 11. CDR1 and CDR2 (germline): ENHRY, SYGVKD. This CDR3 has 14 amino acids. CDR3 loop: CAIASAGTDYGYTF. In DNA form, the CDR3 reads TGTGCCATCGCTTCCGCCGGGACAGATTATGGCTACACCTTC.

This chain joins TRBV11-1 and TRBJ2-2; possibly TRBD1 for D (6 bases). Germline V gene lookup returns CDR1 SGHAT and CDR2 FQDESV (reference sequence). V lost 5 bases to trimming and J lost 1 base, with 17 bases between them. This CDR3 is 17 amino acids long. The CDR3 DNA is TGTGCCAGCAGCCCCCGGGTGGGGGCGAGGAACACCGGGGAGCTGTTTTTT. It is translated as CASSPRVGARNTGELFF.

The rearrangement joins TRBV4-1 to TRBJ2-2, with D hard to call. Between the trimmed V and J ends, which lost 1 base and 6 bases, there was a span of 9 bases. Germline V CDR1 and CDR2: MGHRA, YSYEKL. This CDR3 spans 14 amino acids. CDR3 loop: CASSQGVNPGELFF. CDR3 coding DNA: TGCGCCAGCAGCCAAGGGGTTAATCCCGGGGAGCTGTTTTTT.

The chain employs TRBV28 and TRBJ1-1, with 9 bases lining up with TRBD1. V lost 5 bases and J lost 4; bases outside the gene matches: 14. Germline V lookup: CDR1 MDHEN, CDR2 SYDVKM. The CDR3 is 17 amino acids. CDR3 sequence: CASSPTGGPIGSTEAFF. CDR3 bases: TGTGCCAGCAGTCCTACAGGGGGCCCGATAGGGTCCACTGAAGCTTTCTTT.

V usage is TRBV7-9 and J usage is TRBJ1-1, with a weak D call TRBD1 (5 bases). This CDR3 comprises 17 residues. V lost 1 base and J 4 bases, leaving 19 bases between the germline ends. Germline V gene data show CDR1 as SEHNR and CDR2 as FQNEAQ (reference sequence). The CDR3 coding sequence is TGTGCCAGCAGCTTAGATTGGGTCCAGGGTGGAAGCACTGAAGCTTTCTTT. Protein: CASSLDWVQGGSTEAFF.

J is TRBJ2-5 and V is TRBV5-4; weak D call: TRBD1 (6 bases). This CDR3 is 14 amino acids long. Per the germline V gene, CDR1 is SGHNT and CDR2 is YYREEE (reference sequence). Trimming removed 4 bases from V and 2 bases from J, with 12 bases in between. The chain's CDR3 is CASSRRGGQETQYF. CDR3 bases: TGTGCCAGCAGCCGCCGAGGGGGACAAGAGACCCAGTACTTC.

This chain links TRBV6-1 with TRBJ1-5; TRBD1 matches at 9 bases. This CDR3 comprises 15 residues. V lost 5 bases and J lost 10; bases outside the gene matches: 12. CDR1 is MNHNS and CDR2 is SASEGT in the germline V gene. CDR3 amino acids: CASSSRWGQGSPQHF. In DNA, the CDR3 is TGTGCCAGCAGTTCTCGGTGGGGACAGGGATCACCCCAGCATTTT.

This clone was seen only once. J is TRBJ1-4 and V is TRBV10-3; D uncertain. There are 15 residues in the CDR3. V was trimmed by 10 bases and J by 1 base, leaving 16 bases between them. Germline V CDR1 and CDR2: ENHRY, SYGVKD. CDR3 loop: CATQKGKLTNEKLFF. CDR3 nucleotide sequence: TGTGCCACCCAGAAAGGGAAATTAACTAATGAAAAACTGTTTTTT.

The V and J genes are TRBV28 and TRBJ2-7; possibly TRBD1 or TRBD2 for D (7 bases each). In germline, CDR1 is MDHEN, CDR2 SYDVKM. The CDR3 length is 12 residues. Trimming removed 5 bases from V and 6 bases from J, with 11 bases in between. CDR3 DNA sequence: TGTGCCAGCAGTCAGGGGGGGGGCGAGCAGTACTTC. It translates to CASSQGGGEQYF.

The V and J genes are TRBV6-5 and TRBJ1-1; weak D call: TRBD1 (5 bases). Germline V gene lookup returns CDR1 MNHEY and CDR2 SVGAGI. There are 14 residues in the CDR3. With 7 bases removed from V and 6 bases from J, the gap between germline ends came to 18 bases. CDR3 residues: CASTGSGGRSEAFF. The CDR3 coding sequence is TGTGCCAGCACTGGGAGTGGGGGTCGATCTGAAGCTTTCTTT.

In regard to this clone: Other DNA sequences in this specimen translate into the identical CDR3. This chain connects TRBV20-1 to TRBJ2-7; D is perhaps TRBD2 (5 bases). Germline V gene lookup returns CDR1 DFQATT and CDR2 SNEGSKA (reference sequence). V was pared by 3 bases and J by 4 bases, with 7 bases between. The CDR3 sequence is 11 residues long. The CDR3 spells CSARDSYEQYF. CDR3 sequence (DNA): TGCAGTGCTAGGGACTCGTACGAGCAGTACTTC.

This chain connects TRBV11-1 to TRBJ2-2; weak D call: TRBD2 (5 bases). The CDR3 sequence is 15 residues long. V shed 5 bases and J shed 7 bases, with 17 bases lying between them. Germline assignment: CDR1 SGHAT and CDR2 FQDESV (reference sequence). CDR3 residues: CASSPPTRRGGELFF. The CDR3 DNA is TGTGCCAGCAGCCCTCCCACTAGACGGGGCGGGGAGCTGTTTTTT.

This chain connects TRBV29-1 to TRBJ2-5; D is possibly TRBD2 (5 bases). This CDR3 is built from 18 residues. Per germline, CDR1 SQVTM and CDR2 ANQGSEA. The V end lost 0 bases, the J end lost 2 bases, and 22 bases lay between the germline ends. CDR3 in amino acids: CSVEDWEKNEASQETQYF. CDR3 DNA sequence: TGCAGCGTTGAAGATTGGGAGAAGAATGAGGCGTCTCAAGAGACCCAGTACTTC.

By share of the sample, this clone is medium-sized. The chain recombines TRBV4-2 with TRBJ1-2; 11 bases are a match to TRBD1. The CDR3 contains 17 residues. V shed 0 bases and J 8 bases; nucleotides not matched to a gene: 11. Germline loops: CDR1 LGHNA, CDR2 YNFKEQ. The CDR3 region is CASSQDQGDRGFRGYTF. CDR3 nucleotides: TGTGCCAGCAGCCAAGATCAAGGGGACAGGGGGTTTCGGGGCTACACCTTC.

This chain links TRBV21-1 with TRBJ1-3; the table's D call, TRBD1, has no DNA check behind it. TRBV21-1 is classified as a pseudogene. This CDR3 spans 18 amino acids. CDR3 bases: TGTGCCAGCGGAAAGGACAGACAGTTTTCCAACAACCCCCTCCGGGGCAGTTTT. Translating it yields CASGKDRQFSNNPLRGSF.

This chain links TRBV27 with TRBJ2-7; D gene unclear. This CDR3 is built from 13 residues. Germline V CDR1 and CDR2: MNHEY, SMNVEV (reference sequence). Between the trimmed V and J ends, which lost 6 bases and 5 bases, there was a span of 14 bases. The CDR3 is CASSPLPSNEQYF. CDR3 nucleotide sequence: TGTGCCAGCAGCCCCCTCCCGAGCAACGAGCAGTACTTC.

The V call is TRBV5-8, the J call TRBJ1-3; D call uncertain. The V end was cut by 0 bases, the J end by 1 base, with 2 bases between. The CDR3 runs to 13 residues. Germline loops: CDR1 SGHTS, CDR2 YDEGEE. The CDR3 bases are TGTGCCAGCAGCTTGGGTTCTGGAAACACCATATATTTT. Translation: CASSLGSGNTIYF.

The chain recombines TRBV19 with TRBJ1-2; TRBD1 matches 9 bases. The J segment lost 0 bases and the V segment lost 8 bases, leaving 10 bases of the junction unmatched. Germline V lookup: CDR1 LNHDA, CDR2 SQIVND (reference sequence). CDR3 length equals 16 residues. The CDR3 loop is CASSRDRVATNYGYTF. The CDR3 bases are TGTGCCAGTTCAAGGGACAGGGTAGCTACTAACTATGGCTACACCTTC.

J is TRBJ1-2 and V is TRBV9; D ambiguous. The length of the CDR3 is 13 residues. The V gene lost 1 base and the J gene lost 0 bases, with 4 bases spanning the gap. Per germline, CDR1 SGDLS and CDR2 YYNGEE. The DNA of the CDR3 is TGTGCCAGCAGCGTACAATCTAACTATGGCTACACCTTC. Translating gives CASSVQSNYGYTF.